This T cell receptor (beta chain) was obtained from a study of patients and donors after allogeneic stem cell transplantation. V lost 5 bases and J 6 bases, leaving 7 bases between the germline ends. The germline V gene encodes CDR1 LGHNA and CDR2 YNFKEQ. The length of the CDR3 is 12 residues. TCRdb ran MiXCR on the RT-PCR reads and lists one entry per CDR3 protein. The data hold about 150,000 distinct CDR3 sequences, with 30% to 45% observed a single time. The sequenced sample was blood, either unsorted or a sorted T cell fraction (not recorded which). The chain links TRBV4-2 to TRBJ1-4; D unresolved. This TCR derives from a human donor who was either an allogeneic HSCT recipient or a stem cell or donor lymphocyte infusion donor (not recorded which). It is not recorded whose cells these are; they may come from a transplant donor. CDR3 in amino acids: CASSGEDEKLFF. CDR3 nucleotides: TGTGCCAGCAGCGGAGAGGATGAAAAACTGTTTTTT.